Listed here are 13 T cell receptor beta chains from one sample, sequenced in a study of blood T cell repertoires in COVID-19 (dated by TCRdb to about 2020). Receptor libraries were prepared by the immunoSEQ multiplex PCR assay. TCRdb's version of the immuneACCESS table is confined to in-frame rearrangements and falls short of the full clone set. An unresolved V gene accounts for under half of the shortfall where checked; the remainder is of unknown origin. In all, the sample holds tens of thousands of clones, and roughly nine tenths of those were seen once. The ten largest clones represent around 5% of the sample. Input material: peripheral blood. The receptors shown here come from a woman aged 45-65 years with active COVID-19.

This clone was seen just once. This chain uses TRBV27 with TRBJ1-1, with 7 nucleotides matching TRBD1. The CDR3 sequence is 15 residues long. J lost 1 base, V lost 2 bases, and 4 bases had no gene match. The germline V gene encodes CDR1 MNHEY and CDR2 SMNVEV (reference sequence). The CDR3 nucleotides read TGTGCCAGCAGTTTAAGAGGGGGCGGGAACACTGAAGCTTTCTTT. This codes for CASSLRGGGNTEAFF.

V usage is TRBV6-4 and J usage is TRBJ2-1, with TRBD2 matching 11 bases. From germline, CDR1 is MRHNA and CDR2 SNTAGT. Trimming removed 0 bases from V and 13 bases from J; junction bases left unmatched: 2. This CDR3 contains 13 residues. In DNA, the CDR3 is TGTGCCAGCAGTGACTCCACTAGCGGGGGTCAGTTCTTC. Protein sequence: CASSDSTSGGQFF.

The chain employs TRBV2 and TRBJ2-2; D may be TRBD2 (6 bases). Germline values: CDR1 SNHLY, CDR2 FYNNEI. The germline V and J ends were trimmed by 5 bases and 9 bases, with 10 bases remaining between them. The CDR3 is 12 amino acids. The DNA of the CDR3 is TGTGCCAGCAGTTTAGCGGCCAGGGAGCTGTTTTTT. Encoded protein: CASSLAARELFF.

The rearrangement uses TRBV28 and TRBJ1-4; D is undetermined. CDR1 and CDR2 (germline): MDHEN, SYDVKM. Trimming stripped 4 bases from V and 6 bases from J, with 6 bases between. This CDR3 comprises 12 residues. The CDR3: CASSSEYEKLFF. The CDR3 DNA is TGTGCCAGCAGTTCGGAGTATGAAAAACTGTTTTTT.

This CDR3 is CASTRGLGEETQYF. CDR3 sequence (DNA): TGTGCCAGTACGAGGGGACTAGGGGAAGAGACCCAGTACTTC. The chain uses TRBV19 and TRBJ2-5; 8 bases fit TRBD2. The CDR3 length is 14 residues. Germline loops: CDR1 LNHDA, CDR2 SQIVND (reference sequence). V shed 7 bases, J shed 3 bases, and the junction held 7 bases outside the gene matches.

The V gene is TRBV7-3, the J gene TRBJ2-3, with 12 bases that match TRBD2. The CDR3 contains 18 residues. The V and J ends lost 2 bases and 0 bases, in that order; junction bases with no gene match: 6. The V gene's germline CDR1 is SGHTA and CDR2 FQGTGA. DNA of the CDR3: TGTGCCAGCAGCTTAGCCCCCGGGACTAGCGGGAGCACAGATACGCAGTATTTT. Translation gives CASSLAPGTSGSTDTQYF.

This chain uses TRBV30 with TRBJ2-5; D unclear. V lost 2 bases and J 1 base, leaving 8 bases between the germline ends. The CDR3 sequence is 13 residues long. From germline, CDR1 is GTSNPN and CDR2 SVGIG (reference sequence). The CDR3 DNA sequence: TGTGCCTGGAGTTCAGTAATCCAAGAGACCCAGTACTTC. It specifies CAWSSVIQETQYF.

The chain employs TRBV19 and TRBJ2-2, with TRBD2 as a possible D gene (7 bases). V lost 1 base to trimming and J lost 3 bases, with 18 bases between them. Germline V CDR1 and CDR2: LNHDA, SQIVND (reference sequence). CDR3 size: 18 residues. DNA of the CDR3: TGTGCCAGTAGTATAGCCGCCGGGGGGCAGGCGCACACCGGGGAGCTGTTTTTT. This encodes CASSIAAGGQAHTGELFF.

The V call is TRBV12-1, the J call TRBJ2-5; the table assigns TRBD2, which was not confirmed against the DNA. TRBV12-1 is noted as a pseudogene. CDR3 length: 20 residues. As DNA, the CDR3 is TGTGCCAGCAGCTTTGGATTAGCGGGAGGGATTAACACATTCCAAGAGACCCAGTACTTC. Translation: CASSFGLAGGINTFQETQYF.

CDR3 protein: CACLPGAFF. The CDR3 nucleotides read TGTGCCTGTTTACCGGGAGCTTTCTTT. The chain carries TRBV30 and TRBJ1-1; D gene unclear. This CDR3 region has 9 residues. CDR1 is GTSNPN and CDR2 is SVGIG in the germline V gene (reference sequence). The V gene lost 6 bases and the J gene lost 10 bases, with 9 bases spanning the gap.

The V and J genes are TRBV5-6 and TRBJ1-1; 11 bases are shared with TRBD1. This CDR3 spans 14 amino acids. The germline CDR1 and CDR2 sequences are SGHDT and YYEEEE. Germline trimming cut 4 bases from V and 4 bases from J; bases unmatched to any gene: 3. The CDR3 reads CASSRTGGLTEAFF. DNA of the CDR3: TGTGCCAGCAGCAGGACAGGGGGCCTCACTGAAGCTTTCTTT.

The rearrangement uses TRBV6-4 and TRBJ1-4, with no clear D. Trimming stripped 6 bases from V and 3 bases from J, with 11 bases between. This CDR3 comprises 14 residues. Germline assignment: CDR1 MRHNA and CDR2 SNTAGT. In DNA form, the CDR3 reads TGTGCCAGCAGCTCTTTGAGGGCTAATGAAAAACTGTTTTTT. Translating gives CASSSLRANEKLFF.

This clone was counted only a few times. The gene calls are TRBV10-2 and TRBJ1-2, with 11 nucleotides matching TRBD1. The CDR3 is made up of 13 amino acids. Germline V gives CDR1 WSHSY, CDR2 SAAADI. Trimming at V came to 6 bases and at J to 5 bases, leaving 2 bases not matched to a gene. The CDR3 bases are TGCGCCAGCAGCTGGGACAGGGGGTATGGCTACACCTTC. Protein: CASSWDRGYGYTF.